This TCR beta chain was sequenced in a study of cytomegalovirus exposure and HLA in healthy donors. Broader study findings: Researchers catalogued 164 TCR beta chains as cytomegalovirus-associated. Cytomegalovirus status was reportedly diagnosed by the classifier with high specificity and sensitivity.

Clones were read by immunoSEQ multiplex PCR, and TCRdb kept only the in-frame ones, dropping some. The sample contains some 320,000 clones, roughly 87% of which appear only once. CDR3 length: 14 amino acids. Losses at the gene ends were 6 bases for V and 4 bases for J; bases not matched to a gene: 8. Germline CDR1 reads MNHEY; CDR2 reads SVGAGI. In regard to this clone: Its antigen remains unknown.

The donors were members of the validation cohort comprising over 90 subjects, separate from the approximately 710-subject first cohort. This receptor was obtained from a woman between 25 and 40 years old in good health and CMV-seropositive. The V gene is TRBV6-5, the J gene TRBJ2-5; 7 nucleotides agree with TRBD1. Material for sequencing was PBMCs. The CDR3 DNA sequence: TGTGCCAGCAGCCCGACAGGGCGTAGAGAGACCCAGTACTTC. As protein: CASSPTGRRETQYF.